These 13 T cell receptor beta chains originate from one sample sequenced in a study of control samples from healthy donors and cancer patients. Assay: immunoSEQ multiplex PCR; the TCRdb copy retains only in-frame clones and omits some. Of under 30,000 clones listed, around 79% are singletons. The sequenced sample was PBMCs. Receptors were obtained from a man in his fifties or sixties with head and neck cancer.

The sample holds a few counts of this clone. The chain joins TRBV23-1 to TRBJ1-2; TRBD1 is a possible D gene (5 bases). TRBV23-1 is identified as an open reading frame with a role that is uncertain. With 6 bases removed from V and 0 bases from J, the gap between germline ends came to 14 bases. The CDR3 has 15 amino acids. The CDR3 here is CASRAPRASNYGYTF. The CDR3 nucleotides read TGCGCCAGCAGGGCGCCCAGGGCTTCTAACTATGGCTACACCTTC.

The chain links TRBV6-5 to TRBJ2-1, with 11 bases aligning to TRBD1. This CDR3 is 15 amino acids long. Looked up from germline, CDR1 is MNHEY and CDR2 is SVGAGI. V trimming: 2 bases; J trimming: 6 bases; junction bases outside the gene matches: 3. In DNA, the CDR3 is TGTGCCAGCAGTTACCGGGACAGGGGGGTCAATGAGCAGTTCTTC. It encodes CASSYRDRGVNEQFF.

The chain recombines TRBV19 with TRBJ2-2, with D perhaps given as TRBD1 or TRBD2 (5 bases each). CDR3 size: 16 residues. V was clipped by 5 bases and J by 1 base, with 14 bases between them. The germline V gene encodes CDR1 LNHDA and CDR2 SQIVND (reference sequence). CDR3 nucleotides: TGTGCCAGTAGTGGCACCGGGACGGTGAACACCGGGGAGCTGTTTTTT. Its protein product is CASSGTGTVNTGELFF.

The chain joins TRBV6-4 to TRBJ2-3, with D maybe TRBD1 (6 bases). Germline CDR1 MRHNA, CDR2 SNTAGT. V was shortened by 5 bases and J by 1 base, with 10 bases between the two germline ends. CDR3 length: 14 amino acids. CDR3: CASSYRVRTDTQYF. As DNA, the CDR3 is TGTGCCAGCAGTTACAGGGTTCGCACAGATACGCAGTATTTT.

The chain is built from TRBV28 and TRBJ2-1; 8 bases match TRBD2. Looked up from germline, CDR1 is MDHEN and CDR2 is SYDVKM. J gave up 4 bases and V 4 bases, and 9 bases lay outside the gene matches. The CDR3 has 16 amino acids. CDR3 protein: CASSSGAGVWYNEQFF. CDR3 DNA: TGTGCCAGCAGTTCGGGAGCGGGAGTATGGTACAATGAGCAGTTCTTC.

The chain combines TRBV27 with TRBJ2-2, with TRBD2 matching 8 bases. J was trimmed by 3 bases and V by 1 base; bases with no gene match: 7. CDR1 and CDR2 (germline): MNHEY, SMNVEV (reference sequence). The CDR3 totals 17 residues. CDR3 loop: CASSLWAGGGYTGELFF. CDR3 coding DNA: TGTGCCAGCAGTTTATGGGCGGGGGGAGGATACACCGGGGAGCTGTTTTTT.

The chain is built from TRBV7-4 and TRBJ2-7, with 11 bases matching TRBD1. After removal of 2 bases from V and 8 bases from J, the junction contained 8 bases not matched to a gene. The CDR3 has 15 residues. CDR1 SGHVT and CDR2 SQSDAQ come from the germline V gene. CDR3 bases: TGTGCCAGCAGCTTAAGTTCGGACAGGGGGCGCCAGCAGTACTTC. Encoded protein: CASSLSSDRGRQQYF.

The CDR3 DNA is TGCGCCAGCAGCTCCACCAATGAGCAGTTCTTC. As protein: CASSSTNEQFF. The gene calls are TRBV5-1 and TRBJ2-1; D ambiguous. V was clipped by 3 bases and J by 6 bases, with 4 bases between them. The V gene's germline CDR1 is SGHRS and CDR2 YFSETQ. This CDR3 has 11 residues.

The chain combines TRBV28 with TRBJ1-1; D is perhaps TRBD1 (6 bases). From germline, CDR1 is MDHEN and CDR2 SYDVKM. The CDR3 runs 17 residues. Trimming left V 2 bases short and J 1 base short, with 17 bases between. In DNA form, the CDR3 reads TGTGCCAGCAGTTTAACCCGTGCGGGGGCGGGGAACACTGAAGCTTTCTTT. This encodes CASSLTRAGAGNTEAFF.

The J gene is TRBJ2-1, the V gene TRBV5-8; maybe TRBD1 (6 bases). This CDR3 is built from 15 residues. Trimming left V 6 bases short and J 4 bases short, with 17 bases between. Germline CDR1 reads SGHTS; CDR2 reads YDEGEE. This chain's CDR3 is CASTTTGKGYNEQFF. The DNA of the CDR3 is TGTGCCAGCACTACCACAGGGAAAGGTTACAATGAGCAGTTCTTC. Filled out from reference TRBV5-8 and TRBJ2-1, the complete variable domain reads EAGVTQSPTHLIKTRGQQATLRCSPISGHTSVYWYQQALGLGLQFLLWYDEGEERNRGNFPPRFSGRQFPNYSSELNVNALELEDSALYLCASTTTGKGYNEQFFGPGTRLTVL.

The gene calls are TRBV27 and TRBJ1-2; 9 bases agree with TRBD1. V trimming: 2 bases; J trimming: 5 bases; junction bases outside the gene matches: 3. The CDR3 is 14 amino acids. CDR1 MNHEY and CDR2 SMNVEV come from the germline V gene (reference sequence). The chain's CDR3 is CASSLTGTGYGYTF. The CDR3 DNA sequence: TGTGCCAGCAGTTTAACCGGGACAGGGTATGGCTACACCTTC.

The rearrangement joins TRBV7-3 to TRBJ2-2, with 15 bases identical to TRBD2. This CDR3 has 16 residues. Germline V gene lookup returns CDR1 SGHTA and CDR2 FQGTGA. V shed 9 bases, J shed 0 bases, and the junction held 2 bases outside the gene matches. The CDR3 nucleotides are TGTGCCAGTGGACTAGCGGGAGGGTCGAACACCGGGGAGCTGTTTTTT. This sequence encodes CASGLAGGSNTGELFF.

The V and J genes are TRBV21-1 and TRBJ2-2. TRBV21-1 is a listed pseudogene. This CDR3 spans 15 amino acids. CDR3 nucleotide sequence: TGTGCCAGCAGCAAATTCCCACGGCCCCCCAGGGAGCTGTTTTTT. Translating it yields CASSKFPRPPRELFF.